These 24 T cell receptor beta chains share one sample of origin, sequenced in a study of T cell repertoires in cytomegalovirus infection. Using its own MiXCR run on the reads, TCRdb lists one record per CDR3 protein. The sample lists around 630,000 distinct CDR3 sequences; 20% to 25% were seen once. The sequencing sample was made of CD8+ T cells from PBMCs. The source of these receptors is a human donor in good health (CMV status not recorded). Some clones in this sample may be carry-over from other donors' samples.

The chain recombines TRBV20-1 with TRBJ1-1; D is uncertain. Per germline, CDR1 DFQATT and CDR2 SNEGSKA (reference sequence). V dropped 7 bases and J dropped 3 bases, with 9 bases sitting between them. This CDR3 contains 11 residues. As DNA, the CDR3 is TGCAGTGACCACGACTACACTGAAGCTTTCTTT. It encodes CSDHDYTEAFF.

In this sample, this clonotype turned up many times. This rearrangement joins TRBV7-2 to TRBJ2-5; D uncertain. Germline CDR1 and CDR2: SGHTA and FQGNSA. V shed 0 bases and J shed 10 bases, with 15 bases lying between them. CDR3 size: 14 residues. The CDR3: CASSLAADDPVQYF. DNA for the CDR3: TGTGCCAGCAGCTTAGCGGCGGACGATCCGGTCCAGTACTTC.

This clonotype has only a few counts. The chain couples TRBV7-9 to TRBJ1-1; tentatively, D is TRBD1 (6 bases). This CDR3 region has 15 residues. V was cut by 5 bases and J by 1 base, with 14 bases left in between. Germline assignment: CDR1 SEHNR and CDR2 FQNEAQ (reference sequence). CDR3 loop: CASSHKGQPNTEAFF. CDR3 bases: TGTGCCAGCAGCCACAAAGGACAGCCGAACACTGAAGCTTTCTTT.

Regarding this clonotype: At one end, the junction sequence differs from germline, possibly due to a read error. The V gene is TRBV28, the J gene TRBJ1-5; D is possibly TRBD1 (5 bases). This CDR3 comprises 15 residues. CDR1 and CDR2 (germline): MDHEN, SYDVKM. Here the CDR3 DNA reads TGTGCCAACAGTGTCAGAGGGACCGGTGATCAGCCCCAGCATTTT. Its protein is CANSVRGTGDQPQHF. Full variable domain (missing parts from reference TRBV28 and TRBJ1-5): DVKVTQSSRYLVKRTGEKVFLECVQDMDHENMFWYRQDPGLGLRLIYFSYDVKMKEKGDIPEGYSVSREKKERFSLILESASTNQTSMYLCANSVRGTGDQPQHFGDGTRLSIL.

This clonotype has just a few counts. This chain connects TRBV27 to TRBJ2-7, with 8 nucleotides matching TRBD1. This CDR3 comprises 15 residues. Germline V gene lookup returns CDR1 MNHEY and CDR2 SMNVEV (reference sequence). V trimming: 5 bases; J trimming: 2 bases; junction bases outside the gene matches: 8. The CDR3: CASSIGTGVAYEQYV. Here the CDR3 DNA reads TGTGCCAGCAGTATCGGGACAGGCGTTGCCTACGAGCAGTACGTC.

This clonotype occurred many times. The V gene is TRBV10-2, the J gene TRBJ2-1, with no clear D. Looked up from germline, CDR1 is WSHSY and CDR2 is SAAADI. This CDR3 has 17 amino acids. V gave up 2 bases and J gave up 6 bases, with 20 bases separating them. The CDR3 DNA reads TGCGCCAGCAGTGAGCCGAATAACCTCTCAACCACCAATGAGCAGTTCTTC. It is translated as CASSEPNNLSTTNEQFF.

V usage is TRBV19 and J usage is TRBJ2-2; D uncertain. V was cut by 5 bases and J by 6 bases, with 16 bases left in between. The CDR3 is 15 residues long. The germline V gene has CDR1 LNHDA and CDR2 SQIVND (reference sequence). The CDR3 DNA follows: TGTGCCAGTAGTGCCGATTCACTATTCTCCGGGGAGCTGTTTTTT. Translation: CASSADSLFSGELFF.

The chain has TRBV19 and TRBJ2-5, with unresolved D. The germline V gene has CDR1 LNHDA and CDR2 SQIVND (reference sequence). The CDR3 consists of 13 residues. V lost 3 bases to trimming and J lost 3 bases, with 8 bases between them. The CDR3 protein is CASSMVAEETQYF. The CDR3, as DNA: TGTGCCAGTAGTATGGTGGCTGAAGAGACCCAGTACTTC.

In this sample, this clonotype turned up a few times. J is TRBJ2-2 and V is TRBV6-2 or TRBV6-3; D may match TRBD1 or TRBD2 (5 bases each). There are 17 residues in the CDR3. The germline CDR1 and CDR2 sequences are MNHEY and SVGEGT. The V and J ends lost 2 bases and 2 bases respectively, with 15 bases between them. This CDR3 is CASSYPGTPPNTGELFF. The CDR3 nucleotides are TGTGCCAGCAGTTACCCTGGGACGCCCCCCAACACCGGGGAGCTGTTTTTT.

The chain is built from TRBV4-1 and TRBJ2-5; maybe TRBD1 (6 bases). The CDR3 length is 13 residues. CDR1 and CDR2 (germline): MGHRA, YSYEKL. Trimming took off 5 bases at V and 2 bases at J, with 9 bases between the two ends. DNA of the CDR3: TGCGCCAGCAGCGGACAGATACAAGAGACCCAGTACTTC. It translates to CASSGQIQETQYF.

Turning to this clonotype: At one end, the junction sequence differs from germline, possibly due to a read error. The V and J genes are TRBV15 and TRBJ2-7, with 7 bases identical to TRBD1. Germline V CDR1 and CDR2: LNHNV, YYDKDF (reference sequence). The CDR3 runs 14 residues. This CDR3 is CTTSRGVDRDEQYF. The CDR3 nucleotides read TGTACCACCAGCAGGGGCGTAGACAGGGACGAGCAGTACTTC.

The CDR3 region is CASYLGGELFF. Here the CDR3 DNA reads TGTGCCAGTTATTTGGGCGGGGAGCTGTTTTTT. The chain couples TRBV6-5 to TRBJ2-2, with D hard to call. This CDR3 spans 11 amino acids. V was cut by 9 bases and J by 7 bases, with 9 bases left in between. Germline loops: CDR1 MNHEY, CDR2 SVGAGI.

This clonotype was counted a few times. The V gene is TRBV10-3, the J gene TRBJ1-2, with D perhaps TRBD1 (6 bases). The CDR3 is made up of 15 amino acids. Germline V CDR1 and CDR2: ENHRY, SYGVKD. Trimming took 4 bases from V and 4 from J, leaving 16 bases between them. CDR3: CAISGKTGETYGYTF. The CDR3 DNA follows: TGTGCCATCAGTGGAAAGACAGGAGAAACCTATGGCTACACCTTC.

The J gene is TRBJ2-5, the V gene TRBV20-1; D ambiguous. The V gene lost 0 bases and the J gene lost 0 bases, with 11 bases spanning the gap. The germline V gene has CDR1 DFQATT and CDR2 SNEGSKA (reference sequence). There are 15 residues in the CDR3. DNA of the CDR3: TGCAGTGCTAGAGATTTAGAGTGCTACCAAGAGACCCAGTACTTC. Its translation is CSARDLECYQETQYF.

This clonotype was found many times. The CDR3 spells CASRVRDREDWVNQPQHF. In DNA form, the CDR3 reads TGTGCCAGTAGAGTCCGGGACAGGGAAGATTGGGTCAATCAGCCCCAGCATTTT. The gene calls are TRBV19 and TRBJ1-5; TRBD1 aligns across 9 bases. V gave up 6 bases and J gave up 3 bases; unmatched junction bases: 15. Germline loops: CDR1 LNHDA, CDR2 SQIVND (reference sequence). The length of the CDR3 is 18 residues.

In its sample, this clonotype was seen a few times. This chain links TRBV4-1 with TRBJ1-4; tentatively, D is TRBD1 (6 bases). This CDR3 is built from 16 residues. Germline V gene lookup returns CDR1 MGHRA and CDR2 YSYEKL. V lost 4 bases and J lost 0, with 12 bases in between. The CDR3 DNA reads TGCGCCAGCAGCCGGGGGCACAGTACAACTAATGAAAAACTGTTTTTT. The encoded protein is CASSRGHSTTNEKLFF.

The V gene is TRBV7-3, the J gene TRBJ1-5; D possibly corresponds to TRBD1 (6 bases). This CDR3 spans 15 amino acids. Trimming removed 4 bases from V and 4 bases from J, with 14 bases in between. Per germline, CDR1 SGHTA and CDR2 FQGTGA. The CDR3 DNA follows: TGTGCCAGCAGCTCGCACGGGGGGCGAAATCAGCCCCAGCATTTT. Its translation: CASSSHGGRNQPQHF.

This CDR3 reads CASSQDRGAGRKAADTQYF. The CDR3 region has the DNA TGTGCCAGCAGCCAAGATAGGGGCGCAGGGAGGAAAGCGGCAGATACGCAGTATTTT. The rearrangement links TRBV14 to TRBJ2-3, with D perhaps TRBD2 (6 bases). Germline V gives CDR1 SGHDN, CDR2 FVKESK. This CDR3 contains 19 residues. Deletions cut 0 bases from V and 4 bases from J, with 23 bases between.

V and J are TRBV7-9 and TRBJ2-5; D possibly corresponds to TRBD1 (6 bases). CDR1 and CDR2 from the germline V gene are SEHNR and FQNEAQ (reference sequence). The CDR3 is 15 amino acids. V was pared by 4 bases and J by 7 bases, with 19 bases between. The CDR3 loop is CASSYRGTAERTQYF. As DNA, the CDR3 is TGTGCCAGCAGCTATAGGGGGACGGCGGAGAGGACCCAGTACTTC.

There are a few counts of this clonotype. The V call is TRBV6-1, the J call TRBJ1-5; D might be TRBD1 (5 bases). The CDR3 sequence is 13 residues long. Germline CDR1 MNHNS, CDR2 SASEGT. The ends were cut back, 9 bases at V and 2 bases at J, with 11 bases in the middle. DNA for the CDR3: TGTGCCAGTTATCGAGGGGGCAATCAGCCCCAGCATTTT. Its translation: CASYRGGNQPQHF.

Of note for this clonotype: This may stem from a read error, because a much larger clone lies one nucleotide away. The CDR3 nucleotides read TGTGCCAACAGCTCGCCGGCGCCCGGGGAGCTGTTTTTT. Its protein is CANSSPAPGELFF. The chain has TRBV7-6 and TRBJ2-2; D remains ambiguous. The CDR3 loop spans 13 amino acids. Germline lookup yields CDR1 SGHVS and CDR2 FNYEAQ.

The chain links TRBV2 to TRBJ2-1; no clear D. The CDR3 length is 12 residues. Germline CDR1 reads SNHLY; CDR2 reads FYNNEI. The V end was cut by 2 bases, the J end by 5 bases, with 4 bases between. The CDR3 region is CASSEFHNEQFF. CDR3 nucleotide sequence: TGTGCCAGCAGTGAATTCCACAATGAGCAGTTCTTC.

The chain recombines TRBV18 with TRBJ2-2, with D unresolved. V lost 10 bases and J lost 7, with 10 bases in between. The germline gives CDR1 KGHSH, CDR2 LQKENI. CDR3 length: 11 amino acids. CDR3 nucleotide sequence: TGTGCCACTCCTCGGATCGGGGAGCTGTTTTTT. It yields the protein CATPRIGELFF.

This clonotype was detected many times. The rearrangement links TRBV12-3 or TRBV12-4 to TRBJ1-6; D uncertain. The CDR3 length is 15 residues. V lost 3 bases and J lost 3, with 9 bases in between. This chain's CDR3 is CASSFWADYNSPLHF. For the CDR3, the DNA is TGTGCCAGCAGTTTTTGGGCAGACTATAATTCACCCCTCCACTTT.